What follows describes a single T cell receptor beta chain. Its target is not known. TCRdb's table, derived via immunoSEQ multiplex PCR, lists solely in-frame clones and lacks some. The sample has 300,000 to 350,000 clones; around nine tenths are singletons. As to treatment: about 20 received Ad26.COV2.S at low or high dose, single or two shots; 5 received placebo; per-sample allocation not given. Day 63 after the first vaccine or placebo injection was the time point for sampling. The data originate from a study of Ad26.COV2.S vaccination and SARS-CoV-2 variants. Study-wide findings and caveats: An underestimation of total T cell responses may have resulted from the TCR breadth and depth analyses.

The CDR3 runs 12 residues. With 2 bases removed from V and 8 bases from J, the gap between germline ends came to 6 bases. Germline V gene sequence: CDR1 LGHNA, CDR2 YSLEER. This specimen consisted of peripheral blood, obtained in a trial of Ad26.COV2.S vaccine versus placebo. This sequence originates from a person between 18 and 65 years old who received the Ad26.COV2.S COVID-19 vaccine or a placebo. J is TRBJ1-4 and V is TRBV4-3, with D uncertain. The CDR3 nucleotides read TGCGCCAGCAGCCAATCAAGCGAAAAACTGTTTTTT. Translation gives CASSQSSEKLFF.